This T cell receptor beta chain appears in the sequencing data of a study of blood T cell repertoires in COVID-19. Between the trimmed V and J ends, which lost 4 bases and 0 bases, there was a span of 9 bases. The CDR3 is 14 residues long. From germline, CDR1 is ENHRY and CDR2 SYGVKD. In the original workflow: Reference gene primer amplification in the assay estimated nucleated cell counts. Using immunoSEQ multiplex PCR, the repertoire was profiled, and TCRdb retains in-frame clones only, with some absent. V, J and clone size were drawn from that table, and D and trimming were deduced from the DNA. The profile shows roughly 190,000 clones, roughly 87% of them singletons.

The material sequenced was peripheral blood. The rearrangement links TRBV10-3 to TRBJ1-1; D ambiguous. The sequence was obtained from a woman aged 40 to 50 with acute or convalescent COVID-19. The CDR3 DNA is TGTGCCATCAGTGCGAACAGCATGAACACTGAAGCTTTCTTT. Residues: CAISANSMNTEAFF.